This TCR beta chain was obtained from a study of T-cell reconstitution after alpha-beta-depleted transplantation in children. Study conclusions and caveats: Alpha-beta T cells present about two months after transplant were reported to originate from several hundred expanded graft clones. In some patients, recipient T cells and intrathymic progenitors surviving conditioning explained high day-60 diversity. Diversity and T-cell counts at one year after transplant derived mostly from new T cells.

A word on this clonotype: What it binds is not known.

Unique molecular identifiers were incorporated during preparation of the TCRbeta library. TCRdb used MiXCR to reprocess the PCR reads, holding one entry per CDR3 protein. The table includes some 600,000 distinct CDR3 sequences, 13% detected once. From germline, CDR1 is MGHDK and CDR2 SYGVNS. The V segment lost 6 bases and the J segment 3 bases; nucleotides outside the gene matches: 6. The CDR3 runs to 15 residues. The chain is built from TRBV25-1 and TRBJ2-1; TRBD2 matches at 9 bases. This sequence was found in a male patient younger than 18 who had a stem cell transplant for acute myeloid leukemia, so the T cells may come from the graft donor. This specimen was PBMCs, mostly from graft donor cells, taken 360 days after TCRalphabeta/CD19-depleted stem cell transplant. The CDR3 DNA sequence: TGTGCCAGCAGGGATAGCGGGAGCCTCTACAATGAGCAGTTCTTC. Its translation: CASRDSGSLYNEQFF.